This TCR beta chain was identified during a study of T-cell memory formation after mild COVID-19. Whole-study results and caveats: CD4/CD8 balance characterized clones contracting day 15 to 85, and CD4+ skew characterized later expanders.

Using its own MiXCR run on the 5' RACE reads, TCRdb lists one record per CDR3 protein. The data show 80,000 to 130,000 distinct CDR3 sequences, with approximately 10% seen just once and 40% held by the top ten. Note on this clonotype: Its target is unknown.

This sequence was found in a man aged 18 to 35 who had mild COVID-19 (a few samples of this study predate the infection). Cell type and time point are not known. The sample comprised PBMCs or a T cell subset sorted from them (not recorded which).

This CDR3 reads CSATSLGDRAHYGYTF. The CDR3 region has the DNA TGCAGTGCCACGAGTTTGGGGGACAGGGCACACTATGGCTACACCTTC. The rearrangement uses TRBV20-1 and TRBJ1-2, with TRBD1 matching over 9 bases. There are 16 residues in the CDR3. Germline V lookup: CDR1 DFQATT, CDR2 SNEGSKA (reference sequence). Trimming took 6 bases from V and 3 from J; bases not matched to a gene: 14.